A selection of T cell receptor beta chains follows, all from one sample in a study of T cell responses to AZD1222 COVID-19 vaccine. Here immunoSEQ multiplex PCR was the method, and the copy in TCRdb shows in-frame clones only, minus some. The data show about 120,000 clones, with 85% to 90% seen just once and about 4% held by the top ten. The sample was peripheral blood, taken 28 days after the second AZD1222 dose. These TCRs come from an adult who received the AZD1222 COVID-19 vaccine. Each CDR3 is given with its conserved first and last residue. The order of the fields is D gene, J gene, clone size, V gene, CDR3 protein, CDR3 DNA. D genes are given only for firm matches. Part of the rows lack a size; the others show once, few, many or a class for expanded clones.

D gene: .
J gene: TRBJ2-3
clone size: .
V gene: TRBV27
CDR3 protein: CASRPRGGTDTQYF
CDR3 DNA: TGTGCCAGCAGGCCCAGGGGAGGCACAGATACGCAGTATTTT

D gene: .
J gene: TRBJ2-7
clone size: .
V gene: TRBV21-1
CDR3 protein: CASSPTMGRGPYEQYF
CDR3 DNA: TGTGCCAGCAGTCCAACTATGGGGAGGGGGCCCTACGAGCAGTACTTC

D gene: TRBD2
J gene: TRBJ2-3
clone size: .
V gene: TRBV4-1
CDR3 protein: CASSLLPRTSGRVEGTDTQYF
CDR3 DNA: TGCGCCAGCAGCCTATTGCCCCGGACTAGCGGGAGGGTAGAGGGCACAGATACGCAGTATTTT

D gene: .
J gene: TRBJ1-3
clone size: .
V gene: TRBV18
CDR3 protein: CASSPSESGNTIYF
CDR3 DNA: TGTGCCAGCTCACCCTCTGAGTCTGGAAACACCATATATTTT

D gene: .
J gene: TRBJ1-2
clone size: medium-sized
V gene: TRBV3-1/TRBV3-2
CDR3 protein: CASSQGPLSMSYGYTF
CDR3 DNA: TGTGCCAGCAGCCAAGGACCTTTGAGCATGAGCTATGGCTACACCTTC

D gene: .
J gene: TRBJ1-5
clone size: .
V gene: TRBV29-1
CDR3 protein: CSVESSEGQPQHF
CDR3 DNA: TGCAGCGTTGAGTCCTCTGAAGGGCAGCCCCAGCATTTT

D gene: .
J gene: TRBJ2-7
clone size: .
V gene: TRBV6-2/TRBV6-3
CDR3 protein: CASSGGTTYEQYF
CDR3 DNA: TGTGCCAGCAGCGGCGGGACAACCTACGAGCAGTACTTC

D gene: .
J gene: TRBJ2-1
clone size: .
V gene: TRBV4-2
CDR3 protein: CAGDNEQFF
CDR3 DNA: TGTGCCGGCGACAATGAGCAGTTCTTC

D gene: .
J gene: TRBJ2-7
clone size: .
V gene: TRBV10-3
CDR3 protein: CAISETRLDEQYF
CDR3 DNA: TGTGCCATCAGTGAGACTAGATTGGACGAGCAGTACTTC

D gene: .
J gene: TRBJ1-3
clone size: .
V gene: TRBV9
CDR3 protein: CASGHDYGNTIYF
CDR3 DNA: TGTGCCAGCGGACACGATTACGGAAACACCATATATTTT

D gene: .
J gene: TRBJ2-1
clone size: once
V gene: TRBV2
CDR3 protein: CASSATTTEQFF
CDR3 DNA: TGTGCCAGCAGTGCGACTACCACTGAGCAGTTCTTC

D gene: .
J gene: TRBJ1-2
clone size: .
V gene: TRBV5-1
CDR3 protein: CASSSTSSALLSYGYTF
CDR3 DNA: TGCGCCAGCAGCTCCACGTCCAGTGCGCTGCTTAGCTATGGCTACACCTTC

D gene: .
J gene: TRBJ2-1
clone size: once
V gene: TRBV27
CDR3 protein: CASSLSFTGNEQFF
CDR3 DNA: TGTGCCAGCAGTCTCTCTTTCACTGGTAATGAGCAGTTCTTC

D gene: TRBD1
J gene: TRBJ1-5
clone size: .
V gene: TRBV27
CDR3 protein: CASGISQGEPVGRNQPQHF
CDR3 DNA: TGTGCCAGCGGCATCTCTCAGGGGGAGCCAGTGGGACGCAATCAGCCCCAGCATTTT

D gene: TRBD2
J gene: TRBJ2-1
clone size: .
V gene: TRBV27
CDR3 protein: CASSPHGTSGPSSYNEQFF
CDR3 DNA: TGTGCCAGCAGTCCTCACGGGACTAGCGGGCCGAGCTCCTACAATGAGCAGTTCTTC

D gene: .
J gene: TRBJ1-2
clone size: .
V gene: TRBV4-3
CDR3 protein: CASSQRAGNLYGYTF
CDR3 DNA: TGCGCCAGCAGCCAAAGGGCAGGGAATCTGTATGGCTACACCTTC

D gene: .
J gene: TRBJ1-2
clone size: .
V gene: TRBV5-4
CDR3 protein: CASSLGSVELYGYTF
CDR3 DNA: TGTGCCAGCAGCTTGGGGTCCGTTGAGCTTTATGGCTACACCTTC

D gene: TRBD2
J gene: TRBJ2-5
clone size: once
V gene: TRBV28
CDR3 protein: CASSFLAGVETQYF
CDR3 DNA: TGTGCCAGCAGTTTCCTAGCGGGAGTTGAGACCCAGTACTTC

D gene: .
J gene: TRBJ2-2
clone size: .
V gene: TRBV6-2/TRBV6-3
CDR3 protein: CASSSAANTGELFF
CDR3 DNA: TGTGCCAGCAGTTCGGCAGCCAACACCGGGGAGCTGTTTTTT

D gene: .
J gene: TRBJ2-7
clone size: .
V gene: TRBV12-3/TRBV12-4
CDR3 protein: CASSLGGSYEQYF
CDR3 DNA: TGTGCCAGCAGTTTGGGAGGTTCCTACGAGCAGTACTTC

D gene: .
J gene: TRBJ2-7
clone size: .
V gene: TRBV7-9
CDR3 protein: CASSQTGLSYEQYF
CDR3 DNA: TGTGCCAGCAGCCAAACGGGCCTCTCCTACGAGCAGTACTTC

D gene: .
J gene: TRBJ1-1
clone size: .
V gene: TRBV21-1
CDR3 protein: CASSKEPRDGSTEAFF
CDR3 DNA: TGTGCCAGCAGCAAAGAACCCCGGGACGGCAGCACTGAAGCTTTCTTT

D gene: .
J gene: TRBJ2-5
clone size: .
V gene: TRBV6-5
CDR3 protein: CASSRQYPGETQYF
CDR3 DNA: TGTGCCAGCAGCCGCCAGTACCCCGGGGAGACCCAGTACTTC

D gene: .
J gene: TRBJ2-1
clone size: once
V gene: TRBV19
CDR3 protein: CASTGPGPLDNEQFF
CDR3 DNA: TGTGCCAGTACGGGACCGGGACCCCTGGACAATGAGCAGTTCTTC

D gene: .
J gene: TRBJ1-1
clone size: .
V gene: TRBV29-1
CDR3 protein: CSVAEPRNTEAFF
CDR3 DNA: TGCAGCGTTGCGGAACCGAGGAACACTGAAGCTTTCTTT

D gene: .
J gene: TRBJ2-1
clone size: .
V gene: TRBV6-2/TRBV6-3
CDR3 protein: CASSFTGTINWEQFF
CDR3 DNA: TGTGCCAGCAGTTTCACCGGGACGATAAACTGGGAGCAGTTCTTC

D gene: .
J gene: TRBJ1-1
clone size: .
V gene: TRBV18
CDR3 protein: CASSPGTGPGAFF
CDR3 DNA: TGTGCCAGCTCACCGGGAACAGGGCCAGGAGCTTTCTTT

D gene: TRBD2
J gene: TRBJ2-5
clone size: .
V gene: TRBV4-3
CDR3 protein: CASSQLGTSGGEETQYF
CDR3 DNA: TGCGCCAGCAGCCAACTCGGGACTAGCGGGGGGGAAGAGACCCAGTACTTC

D gene: TRBD2
J gene: TRBJ2-3
clone size: .
V gene: TRBV27
CDR3 protein: CASSSLAGGFTDTQYF
CDR3 DNA: TGTGCCAGCAGTTCCCTAGCGGGGGGGTTCACAGATACGCAGTATTTT

D gene: .
J gene: TRBJ1-5
clone size: .
V gene: TRBV7-9
CDR3 protein: CASSLGEGGHHQPQHF
CDR3 DNA: TGTGCCAGCAGCTTAGGCGAAGGGGGGCACCATCAGCCCCAGCATTTT

D gene: TRBD1
J gene: TRBJ1-5
clone size: .
V gene: TRBV6-5
CDR3 protein: CASRDQGASNQPQHF
CDR3 DNA: TGTGCCAGCAGAGACCAGGGGGCAAGCAATCAGCCCCAGCATTTT

D gene: TRBD1
J gene: TRBJ2-1
clone size: once
V gene: TRBV5-1
CDR3 protein: CASSLEGGPYNEQFF
CDR3 DNA: TGCGCCAGCAGCTTGGAAGGGGGCCCCTACAATGAGCAGTTCTTC

D gene: TRBD1
J gene: TRBJ1-2
clone size: .
V gene: TRBV6-2/TRBV6-3
CDR3 protein: CASSSDRNYGYTF
CDR3 DNA: TGTGCCAGCAGTTCGGACAGGAACTATGGCTACACCTTC

D gene: .
J gene: TRBJ1-2
clone size: .
V gene: TRBV6-2/TRBV6-3
CDR3 protein: CASSPIGYGYTF
CDR3 DNA: TGTGCCAGCAGCCCGATCGGGTATGGCTACACCTTC

D gene: .
J gene: TRBJ1-2
clone size: .
V gene: TRBV7-9
CDR3 protein: CASSLEGGAKYGYTF
CDR3 DNA: TGTGCCAGCAGCTTGGAAGGGGGAGCAAAGTATGGCTACACCTTC

D gene: TRBD1
J gene: TRBJ1-5
clone size: .
V gene: TRBV30
CDR3 protein: CAWSPDRGIGNQPQHF
CDR3 DNA: TGTGCCTGGAGCCCAGACAGGGGGATTGGCAATCAGCCCCAGCATTTT

D gene: .
J gene: TRBJ1-6
clone size: .
V gene: TRBV7-2
CDR3 protein: CASSPMADYNSPLHF
CDR3 DNA: TGTGCCAGCAGCCCCATGGCAGATTATAATTCACCCCTCCACTTT

D gene: .
J gene: TRBJ2-3
clone size: .
V gene: TRBV27
CDR3 protein: CASWWAGALTDTQYF
CDR3 DNA: TGTGCCAGCTGGTGGGCAGGGGCTCTTACAGATACGCAGTATTTT

D gene: TRBD2
J gene: TRBJ2-1
clone size: once
V gene: TRBV6-2/TRBV6-3
CDR3 protein: CASSRPTSGSYNEQFF
CDR3 DNA: TGTGCCAGCAGTCGCCCCACTAGCGGCTCCTACAATGAGCAGTTCTTC

D gene: .
J gene: TRBJ1-2
clone size: .
V gene: TRBV11-2
CDR3 protein: CASSLDAGAAYGYTF
CDR3 DNA: TGTGCCAGCAGCTTAGACGCAGGAGCCGCCTATGGCTACACCTTC

D gene: TRBD2
J gene: TRBJ2-1
clone size: .
V gene: TRBV6-2/TRBV6-3
CDR3 protein: CASSFPTKRENFYNEQFF
CDR3 DNA: TGTGCCAGCAGTTTCCCAACTAAGCGGGAGAACTTCTACAATGAGCAGTTCTTC

D gene: TRBD1
J gene: TRBJ1-2
clone size: .
V gene: TRBV28
CDR3 protein: CASRQGGGADTF
CDR3 DNA: TGTGCCAGCCGTCAGGGGGGGGGCGCGGACACCTTC

D gene: .
J gene: TRBJ2-5
clone size: .
V gene: TRBV7-9
CDR3 protein: CASTGERWMAGETQYF
CDR3 DNA: TGTGCCAGCACTGGGGAGCGATGGATGGCGGGCGAGACCCAGTACTTC